Below are 20 T cell receptor beta chains sequenced from a single sample in a study of CD4 and CD8 cells across lung adenocarcinoma regions. TCRdb called the PCR reads again in MiXCR, with one record for every CDR3 protein. The sample comprises some 6,900 distinct CDR3 sequences, roughly 48% of which are singletons, and around 30% rests with the top ten. The sequencing input was CD4+ T cells from the center of a lung tumor. All receptors come from a female donor with lung adenocarcinoma. The CD4 and CD8 labels of this study may be unreliable.

For this clonotype: This CDR3 fails to terminate in the conserved phenylalanine or tryptophan, so it likely reflects a read error. The DNA is omitted, as the CDR3 cannot be located on it reliably, and the CDR3 follows TCRdb's listing. The chain uses TRBV30 and TRBJ2-3. Germline loops: CDR1 GTSNPN, CDR2 SVGIG (reference sequence). With termini counted, the CDR3 has 17 amino acids. CDR3 sequence: CAWPIFVFLVELRFCHV.

This clonotype has only a few counts. V gene TRBV6-4 combines with J gene TRBJ2-3, with TRBD2 matching 9 bases. CDR3 length: 16 residues. The junction had 3 bases not matched to a gene; V was cut back by 0 bases and J by 2 bases. The germline V gene has CDR1 MRHNA and CDR2 SNTAGT. Here the CDR3 reads CASSDSASGDTDTQYF. The CDR3 nucleotides are TGTGCCAGCAGTGACTCGGCTAGCGGGGACACAGATACGCAGTATTTT.

This chain connects TRBV9 to TRBJ2-2; 10 bases map to TRBD2. CDR3 length: 17 amino acids. The ends lost 3 bases at V and 5 bases at J; junction bases unmatched: 10. In germline, CDR1 is SGDLS, CDR2 YYNGEE. CDR3 nucleotides: TGTGCCAGCAGCGAACCACCTCTAGCGGGGGCGACCGGGGAGCTGTTTTTT. Amino acids: CASSEPPLAGATGELFF.

The chain carries TRBV7-8 and TRBJ2-4; D unclear. The CDR3 loop spans 15 amino acids. Germline V gives CDR1 SGHVS, CDR2 FQNEAQ. With 2 bases removed from V and 3 bases from J, the gap between germline ends came to 11 bases. DNA of the CDR3: TGTGCCAGCAGCTTATTAAGGGCCAACAAAAACATTCAGTACTTC. The encoded protein is CASSLLRANKNIQYF.

The chain recombines TRBV6-1 with TRBJ2-4, with D perhaps assigned TRBD1 or TRBD2 (6 bases each). The V gene lost 6 bases and the J gene lost 4 bases, with 16 bases spanning the gap. The V gene's germline CDR1 is MNHNS and CDR2 SASEGT. The CDR3 sequence is 15 residues long. This CDR3 reads CASSDLEGGKNIQYF. In nucleotides, the CDR3 is TGTGCCAGCAGCGACCTTGAGGGGGGAAAAAACATTCAGTACTTC.

This clonotype is medium-sized (0.01 to 0.1%) in the sample. CDR3 sequence reads: CASSDSGTSLPNEQFF. In DNA form, the CDR3 reads TGTGCCAGCAGTGACTCCGGGACTAGTCTTCCCAATGAGCAGTTCTTC. V gene TRBV6-4 combines with J gene TRBJ2-1; 8 bases fit TRBD2. Germline V gene data show CDR1 as MRHNA and CDR2 as SNTAGT. The trim removed 0 bases at V and 6 bases at J, leaving 7 bases unmatched. CDR3 length: 16 amino acids.

The V and J genes are TRBV7-6 and TRBJ2-3, with D uncertain. The tail of the sequence fits TRBJ2-5 better, so the J call may be wrong. Germline V gives CDR1 SGHVS, CDR2 FNYEAQ. CDR3 length equals 13 residues. This CDR3 reads CASSLDALETQYF. The CDR3 nucleotides read TGTGCCAGCAGCTTAGACGCCCTGGAGACCCAGTACTTC.

The chain uses TRBV7-9 and TRBJ2-3, with TRBD2 as a possible D gene (5 bases). This CDR3 has 16 residues. The ends were cut back, 6 bases at V and 7 bases at J, with 23 bases in the middle. CDR1 SEHNR and CDR2 FQNEAQ come from the germline V gene (reference sequence). For the CDR3, the DNA is TGTGCCAGCAGACTTACGCCTGTACTAGGAAAAAATACGCAGTATTTT. Translation: CASRLTPVLGKNTQYF.

Points on this clonotype: A junction end diverges from the germline sequence, so it may reflect a read error. CDR3 loop: CASSYSFTRPNEQFF. The CDR3 nucleotides are TGTGCCAGCAGTTACTCGTTTACTAGGCCGAATGAGCAGTTCTTT. This sequence joins TRBV6-5 and TRBJ2-3; D is perhaps TRBD2 (5 bases). Germline CDR1 and CDR2: MNHEY and SVGAGI. This CDR3 is built from 15 residues.

DNA of the CDR3: TGTGCCAGCAGGAGGGGTCTAGGGGCTGGAAACACCATATATTTT. This codes for CASRRGLGAGNTIYF. The V gene is TRBV6-1, the J gene TRBJ1-3; possibly TRBD1 for D (5 bases). Germline loops: CDR1 MNHNS, CDR2 SASEGT. Between the trimmed V and J ends, which lost 6 bases and 2 bases, there was a span of 14 bases. CDR3 length: 15 residues.

This clonotype is labeled as medium-sized. This sequence joins TRBV6-5 and TRBJ2-1; TRBD2 matches 10 bases. With the DNA end fitting TRBJ2-7 better, the J assignment may be wrong. The CDR3 is 15 amino acids. Germline-derived CDR1 and CDR2 are MNHEY and SVGAGI. The CDR3 DNA reads as TGTGCCAGCAGTTTAACTAGCGGGAACTATTACGAGCAGTACTTC. Its protein is CASSLTSGNYYEQYF.

The CDR3 DNA is TGTGCCAGCAGTTACCTCGGACAGGGGGATAATGAGCAGTTCTTC. As protein: CASSYLGQGDNEQFF. The chain joins TRBV6-5 to TRBJ2-1, with 10 positions matching TRBD1. CDR1 and CDR2 (germline): MNHEY, SVGAGI. V was pared by 2 bases and J by 7 bases, with 5 bases of the junction left unmatched. The CDR3 totals 15 residues.

The chain employs TRBV12-3 or TRBV12-4 and TRBJ2-5, with 8 bases matching TRBD2. This CDR3 is built from 15 residues. Trimming at V came to 6 bases and at J to 5 bases, leaving 11 bases not matched to a gene. In DNA, the CDR3 is TGTGCCAGCAGGGGAAGAGCGGGAGAGGAGGAGACCCAGTACTTC. Translated: CASRGRAGEEETQYF.

CDR3 bases: TGTGCCAGCAAGCCCGGGCTGGTTAGGAACAAGCAGTTCTTC. This translates into CASKPGLVRNKQFF. The chain employs TRBV6-1 and TRBJ2-4, with D unclear. The DNA end is more similar to TRBJ2-1, so the J call may be wrong. Germline CDR1 is MNHNS and CDR2 is SASEGT. The CDR3 is 14 residues long.

A remark on this clonotype: An end of the junction does not agree with germline; a read error may underlie this. The V call is TRBV6-8, the J call TRBJ2-1; D tentatively reads TRBD1 or TRBD2 (5 bases each). The CDR3 extends over 12 amino acids. In germline, CDR1 is MNHGY, CDR2 SAAAGT. The CDR3 sequence: CAHGVQGDEQFF. The CDR3 DNA follows: TGTGCCCACGGTGTCCAGGGAGATGAGCAGTTTTTC.

This clonotype was seen at least ten times. V is TRBV12-3 or TRBV12-4 and J is TRBJ2-3, with 9 positions matching TRBD1. V was clipped by 0 bases and J by 5 bases; unmatched bases: 12. The CDR3 runs to 18 residues. CDR3 sequence: CASSLAPNFRDREDTQYF. CDR3 DNA: TGTGCCAGCAGTTTAGCCCCCAATTTCCGGGACAGGGAAGATACGCAGTATTTT.

The rearrangement links TRBV6-5 to TRBJ2-3; no clear D. CDR1 MNHEY and CDR2 SVGAGI come from the germline V gene. The CDR3 consists of 13 residues. The V gene lost 2 bases and the J gene lost 6 bases, with 9 bases spanning the gap. CDR3 region: CASSYVGYDTQYF. CDR3 bases: TGTGCCAGCAGTTACGTCGGGTATGATACGCAGTATTTT.

The genes are TRBV27 and TRBJ2-2, with 7 positions matching TRBD1. The trim removed 5 bases at V and 2 bases at J, leaving 2 bases unmatched. Germline CDR1 is MNHEY and CDR2 is SMNVEV (reference sequence). The CDR3 covers 14 residues. The CDR3 coding sequence is TGTGCCAGCAGTCGGGACAGAAACACCGGGGAGCTGTTTTTT. This sequence encodes CASSRDRNTGELFF.

The chain is built from TRBV10-1 and TRBJ2-5, with 8 nucleotides matching TRBD2. This CDR3 is built from 15 residues. CDR1 is WNHNN, CDR2 SYGVQD, per germline (reference sequence). After removal of 9 bases from V and 3 bases from J, the junction contained 12 bases not matched to a gene. This CDR3 is CARARGGRGEETQYF. For the CDR3, the DNA is TGCGCCAGGGCCCGGGGGGGCCGTGGCGAAGAGACCCAGTACTTC.

Notes on this clonotype: This may be a read error: a much more frequent sequence differs by one nucleotide. This sequence joins TRBV27 and TRBJ2-1; no definite D call. The V end lost 2 bases, the J end lost 13 bases, and 6 bases lay between the germline ends. The CDR3 contains 10 residues. CDR1 and CDR2 (germline): MNHEY, SMNVEV (reference sequence). The CDR3 reads CASSLETQFF. The CDR3 region has the DNA TGTGCCAGCAGTTTAGAGACCCAGTTCTTC.